These T cell receptor beta chains were read from a single sample in a study of shared clonotypes between healthy human individuals. This table comes from immunoSEQ multiplex PCR, and its TCRdb copy is limited to in-frame clones, with some not included. The sample includes 450,000 to 500,000 clones, 79% seen only once; the top ten take 12%. The sequencing sample was made of PBMCs. The receptors come from a middle-aged woman in good health. Some clones in this sample may be carry-over from other donors' samples. Both conserved end residues are trimmed from each CDR3.

CDR3aa: ASSQVIEKLF
len: 10
v_gene: TRBV14

CDR3aa: AWYWLDYGYT
len: 10
v_gene: TRBV30

CDR3aa: ASSLDSGYEQF
len: 11
v_gene: TRBV25-1

CDR3aa: ASSEGWDAYEQY
len: 12
v_gene: TRBV2

CDR3aa: ASGLNETQY
len: 9
v_gene: TRBV21-1

CDR3aa: ASSQDPPPGGHEQY
len: 14
v_gene: TRBV4-3

CDR3aa: ASSLGGGQGRNGYT
len: 14
v_gene: TRBV5-4

CDR3aa: ASSPNPVGGLYQETQY
len: 16
v_gene: TRBV7-7

CDR3aa: AIGAFGRDYEQY
len: 12
v_gene: TRBV10-3

CDR3aa: ASKYDGLAGRETQY
len: 14
v_gene: TRBV6-6

CDR3aa: ASNTAGTSVETQY
len: 13
v_gene: TRBV7-2

CDR3aa: ASSQDRFSRDTQY
len: 13
v_gene: TRBV4-2

CDR3aa: SCSGIGGEQY
len: 10
v_gene: TRBV29-1

CDR3aa: AISESRAGAGYNEQF
len: 15
v_gene: TRBV10-3

CDR3aa: ASSEWDRGSVEQY
len: 13
v_gene: TRBV2

CDR3aa: ATSRVLAGAGTDTQY
len: 15
v_gene: TRBV15

CDR3aa: ASSLGLFQITDTQY
len: 14
v_gene: TRBV5-1

CDR3aa: ASSKRTGAETQY
len: 12
v_gene: TRBV7-2

CDR3aa: ASSLGIAGAGADTQY
len: 15
v_gene: TRBV5-6

CDR3aa: ASSSPYSGRDPGELF
len: 15
v_gene: TRBV7-9

CDR3aa: ASGPTGVYEQY
len: 11
v_gene: TRBV6-1

CDR3aa: ASSVATGTEAF
len: 11
v_gene: TRBV9

CDR3aa: AISEGDTQY
len: 9
v_gene: TRBV10-3

CDR3aa: SVEAPGRHGYT
len: 11
v_gene: TRBV29-1

CDR3aa: ASKKGGQGLYEQY
len: 13
v_gene: TRBV28

CDR3aa: ASRGAEGTSVYEQY
len: 14
v_gene: TRBV2

CDR3aa: ATSRGQLRVGGNQPQH
len: 16
v_gene: TRBV15

CDR3aa: ASIPGLAGASTDTQY
len: 15
v_gene: TRBV10-1

CDR3aa: ASSFSTEAF
len: 9
v_gene: TRBV28

CDR3aa: ASSGAAPTYEQY
len: 12
v_gene: TRBV6-1

CDR3aa: ASSPLRDRPTNEKLF
len: 15
v_gene: TRBV18

CDR3aa: ASSDWGQGDTEAF
len: 13
v_gene: TRBV2

CDR3aa: ASSDSAVFSYEQY
len: 13
v_gene: TRBV2

CDR3aa: ASRSGLATPYEQY
len: 13
v_gene: TRBV7-3

CDR3aa: ASSLGGLNQPQH
len: 12
v_gene: TRBV7-9

CDR3aa: ASSSDTEAF
len: 9
v_gene: TRBV5-4

CDR3aa: ASSQVQGSYEQY
len: 12
v_gene: TRBV4-1

CDR3aa: ASSLAGSTDTQY
len: 12
v_gene: TRBV5-1

CDR3aa: ASSPYGTSGANVLT
len: 14
v_gene: TRBV5-1

CDR3aa: ASSLAQGGQETQY
len: 13
v_gene: TRBV5-4

CDR3aa: ASSGGGGYTGELF
len: 13
v_gene: TRBV9

CDR3aa: ASCRVANTGELF
len: 12
v_gene: TRBV5-8

CDR3aa: SVLDTGKAYEQY
len: 12
v_gene: TRBV29-1

CDR3aa: ASSLVGSSYEQY
len: 12
v_gene: TRBV5-1

CDR3aa: ASSYGVEQY
len: 9
v_gene: TRBV6-5

CDR3aa: ASSPGLAGAADTQY
len: 14
v_gene: TRBV5-4

CDR3aa: ASSPRGRGETQY
len: 12
v_gene: TRBV11-2

CDR3aa: ASSRTMGEKLF
len: 11
v_gene: TRBV5-1

CDR3aa: ASSLYQETQY
len: 10
v_gene: TRBV18

CDR3aa: AIAGGGLGNTQY
len: 12
v_gene: TRBV10-3